This T cell receptor beta chain appears in the sequencing data of a study of beta chain features in type 1 diabetes. The CDR3 has 15 residues. V trimming: 6 bases; J trimming: 9 bases; junction bases outside the gene matches: 8. Germline values: CDR1 SGHTA, CDR2 FQGNSA. Every isolated RNA sample was fully reverse transcribed, so sequencing captured expressed TCRB transcripts. Repertoires were generated with immunoSEQ multiplex PCR, while TCRdb's copy carries only in-frame clones and drops some. Among 970,000 or so clones listed, around a sixth were seen once. This clone has more than one count but fewer than ten.

This chain links TRBV7-2 with TRBJ2-2; TRBD2 aligns across 12 bases. The TCR comes from a woman aged 18-30 years in good health. Sequencing was done on a sample of naive CD4+ T cells from blood. The CDR3 nucleotides are TGTGCCAGCAGACCTACTAGCGGGAGGTTCCGGGAGCTGTTTTTT. It specifies CASRPTSGRFRELFF.